This record covers a single T cell receptor (beta chain). The entry originates in a study of blood T cell repertoires in COVID-19. Overall study context: Acute-phase and convalescent COVID-19 samples originated in the United States, Italy and Spain. PBMCs, B-cell-depleted T cells, or T cells provided the cDNA or gDNA that made up the material.

Per the original methods: For nucleated cells, counts were estimated from reference gene primer amplification. Sequenced by immunoSEQ multiplex PCR; TCRdb stores in-frame clones only, minus some. V, J and clone size derive from that table, while D and trimming were established from the DNA sequence. Here the sample spans 130,000 to 150,000 clones, roughly 89% being singletons. V lost 1 base, J lost 11 bases, and 15 bases stayed unmatched. This CDR3 has 17 amino acids. The germline gives CDR1 LGHDT, CDR2 YNNKEL (reference sequence). The sequencing sample was made of peripheral blood. The rearrangement uses TRBV3-1 (or the pseudogene TRBV3-2) and TRBJ2-3; 10 bases map to TRBD2. The clonotype was recovered from a human donor in a cohort sampled during active COVID-19. The CDR3: CASSQGVTSGVSGRQYF. In DNA, the CDR3 is TGTGCCAGCAGCCAAGGGGTCACTAGCGGGGTGTCAGGGAGGCAGTATTTT.